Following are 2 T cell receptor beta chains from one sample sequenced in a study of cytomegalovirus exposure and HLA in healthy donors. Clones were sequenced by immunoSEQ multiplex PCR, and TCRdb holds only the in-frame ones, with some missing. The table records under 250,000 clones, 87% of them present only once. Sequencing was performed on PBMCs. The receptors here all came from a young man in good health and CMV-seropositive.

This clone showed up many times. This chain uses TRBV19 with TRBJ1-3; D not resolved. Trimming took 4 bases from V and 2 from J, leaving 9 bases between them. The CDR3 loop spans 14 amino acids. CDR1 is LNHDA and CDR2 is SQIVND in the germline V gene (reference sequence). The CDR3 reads CASSKGGTGNTIYF. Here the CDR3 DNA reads TGTGCCAGTAGTAAAGGAGGTACTGGAAACACCATATATTTT.

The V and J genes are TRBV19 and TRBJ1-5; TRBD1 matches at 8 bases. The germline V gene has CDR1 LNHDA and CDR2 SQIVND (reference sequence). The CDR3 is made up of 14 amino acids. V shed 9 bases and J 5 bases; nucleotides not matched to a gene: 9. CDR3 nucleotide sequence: TGTGCCAGCGTTTCCGGGACAGGCTATCAGCCCCAGCATTTT. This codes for CASVSGTGYQPQHF.